This T cell receptor beta chain was captured in a study of beta chain features in type 1 diabetes. Whole-study results and caveats: Shortening of TCRB CDR3s, moderate but significant, appeared in all four CD4+ subsets of Type 1 diabetes patients.

This clone was detected only a few times. Its cognate antigen is unknown. Since all of the isolated RNA was reverse transcribed, expressed TCRB transcripts were what got sequenced. Repertoires were generated with immunoSEQ multiplex PCR, while TCRdb's copy carries only in-frame clones and drops some. The sample has some 290,000 clones, 13% to 15% seen once. Sequenced input: naive CD4+ T cells from blood. The origin of this receptor is a man aged 25 to 40 with type 1 diabetes.

CDR3 protein: CASRPGQGDGYTF. The CDR3 region has the DNA TGTGCCAGCAGACCGGGACAGGGGGATGGCTACACCTTC. The chain couples TRBV28 to TRBJ1-2; TRBD1 aligns across 11 bases. V shed 6 bases and J 6 bases; nucleotides not matched to a gene: 3. Germline assignment: CDR1 MDHEN and CDR2 SYDVKM. The CDR3 is 13 residues long.